This is a list of T cell receptor beta chains from one sample in a study of T cell changes during pregnancy in multiple sclerosis. Using immunoSEQ multiplex PCR, the repertoire was profiled, and TCRdb retains in-frame clones only, with some absent. The table lists tens of thousands of clones, 93% of them singletons. This sample comprised CD4+ T cells from peripheral blood mononuclear cells, obtained before pregnancy. The receptors come from a female donor with multiple sclerosis, enrolled in a pregnancy study. Each CDR3 is given with its conserved first and last residue. The D gene is left open where the match is weak. Some rows have no size entry. The others give once, few or many, or a class for an expanded clone.

J gene	V gene	clone size	D gene	CDR3 protein	CDR3 DNA
TRBJ1-1	TRBV7-9	-	-	CASRPSPKGSNTEAFF	TGTGCCAGCAGACCTAGCCCAAAAGGATCGAACACTGAAGCTTTCTTT
TRBJ2-2	TRBV11-3	-	TRBD1	CASSLDGIGQGMTGELFF	TGTGCCAGCAGCTTAGATGGCATAGGACAGGGGATGACCGGGGAGCTGTTTTTT
TRBJ2-7	TRBV5-1	-	-	CASSSVVTYEQYF	TGCGCCAGCAGTTCTGTCGTTACCTACGAGCAGTACTTC
TRBJ2-3	TRBV6-4	-	TRBD2	CASSVLAGGYTDTQYF	TGTGCCAGCAGTGTTCTAGCGGGAGGGTACACAGATACGCAGTATTTT
TRBJ2-1	TRBV15	-	-	CATEASYNEQFF	TGTGCCACCGAGGCCTCCTACAATGAGCAGTTCTTC
TRBJ2-1	TRBV7-2	-	TRBD1	CASSFDRVEYNEQFF	TGTGCCAGCAGCTTTGACAGGGTAGAGTACAATGAGCAGTTCTTC
TRBJ1-1	TRBV28	-	TRBD1	CASSLLQGVSLNTEAFF	TGTGCCAGCAGTTTGTTGCAGGGGGTGTCTTTGAACACTGAAGCTTTCTTT
TRBJ2-3	TRBV9	-	-	CASSVVDSPRDTQYF	TGTGCCAGCAGCGTAGTCGACAGCCCACGAGATACGCAGTATTTT
TRBJ1-1	TRBV7-9	-	-	CASSLVSGTGTEAFF	TGTGCCAGCAGCTTAGTCAGCGGAACGGGGACTGAAGCTTTCTTT
TRBJ2-3	TRBV12-5	-	-	CASGTIPRDRQKDTQYF	TGTGCTAGTGGAACCATCCCCCGTGACAGGCAAAAAGATACGCAGTATTTT
TRBJ2-5	TRBV4-2	-	TRBD1	CASSQPRTGGEETQYF	TGTGCCAGCAGCCAGCCCCGGACAGGGGGCGAGGAGACCCAGTACTTC
TRBJ2-5	TRBV2	-	TRBD2	CASGQGGSVETQYF	TGTGCCAGCGGGCAGGGCGGGAGTGTAGAGACCCAGTACTTC
TRBJ1-1	TRBV6-6	-	TRBD1	CASGDRGNTEAFF	TGTGCCAGCGGAGACAGGGGGAACACTGAAGCTTTCTTT
TRBJ2-1	TRBV7-9	-	TRBD2	CASSQREGRFLNEQFF	TGTGCCAGCAGCCAGCGGGAGGGCCGGTTTCTAAATGAGCAGTTCTTC
TRBJ1-2	TRBV28	-	-	CASSLPMRRGYTF	TGTGCCAGCAGTTTGCCCATGAGGAGGGGCTACACCTTC
TRBJ2-6	TRBV5-4	-	-	CASSPPSSGANVLTF	TGTGCCAGCAGCCCTCCCAGCTCTGGGGCCAACGTCCTGACTTTC
TRBJ1-1	TRBV12-5	-	-	CASGLDTGREAFF	TGTGCTAGTGGTTTGGACACAGGCCGGGAAGCTTTCTTT
TRBJ2-3	TRBV13	-	-	CASSLAPLLALSSTDTQYF	TGTGCCAGCAGCTTGGCCCCCCTTCTGGCTCTCTCTAGCACAGATACGCAGTATTTT
TRBJ2-6	TRBV19	once	-	CASSIGSSGANVLTF	TGTGCCAGTAGTATAGGGAGCTCTGGGGCCAACGTCCTGACTTTC
TRBJ2-1	TRBV19	-	-	CASSIGGSPHNEQFF	TGTGCCAGTAGTATTGGTGGGAGCCCCCACAATGAGCAGTTCTTC
TRBJ2-7	TRBV9	-	TRBD1	CASSPWTGTGYEQYF	TGTGCCAGCAGCCCTTGGACAGGGACTGGTTACGAGCAGTACTTC
TRBJ2-2	TRBV6-5	-	TRBD2	CASRSGGPGELFF	TGTGCCAGCAGAAGCGGGGGTCCCGGGGAGCTGTTTTTT
TRBJ2-3	TRBV29-1	-	TRBD2	CSVEDAGVSTDTQYF	TGCAGCGTTGAAGATGCGGGGGTTAGCACAGATACGCAGTATTTT
TRBJ1-5	TRBV28	few	TRBD1	CASSFWDSLDQPQHF	TGTGCCAGCAGTTTCTGGGACAGCTTGGATCAGCCCCAGCATTTT
TRBJ2-1	TRBV6-6	-	TRBD2	CASSRTSAYNEQFF	TGTGCCAGCAGTCGGACTAGCGCCTACAATGAGCAGTTCTTC
TRBJ2-1	TRBV19	-	TRBD1	CASSMVGTGKNNEQFF	TGTGCCAGTAGTATGGTGGGGACAGGTAAGAACAATGAGCAGTTCTTC
TRBJ2-7	TRBV7-2	-	TRBD2	CASSFTSGTYEQYF	TGTGCCAGCAGCTTTACTAGCGGGACCTACGAGCAGTACTTC
TRBJ2-5	TRBV15	-	-	CATSRDREREATQYF	TGTGCCACCAGCAGAGACAGGGAGAGGGAGGCGACCCAGTACTTC
TRBJ2-7	TRBV28	-	TRBD2	CASSLYRTSGRALSSYEQYF	TGTGCCAGCAGTCTTTATAGGACTAGCGGGAGGGCCTTAAGCTCCTACGAGCAGTACTTC
TRBJ2-7	TRBV7-2	-	-	CASSAAEGPYEQYF	TGTGCCAGCAGCGCGGCGGAGGGGCCTTACGAGCAGTACTTC
TRBJ2-2	TRBV4-2	-	-	CASSQGVGSQNTGELFF	TGTGCCAGCAGCCAAGGAGTTGGTAGCCAAAACACCGGGGAGCTGTTTTTT
TRBJ2-3	TRBV5-4	-	-	CASSLRRGFTDTQYF	TGTGCCAGCAGCTTGCGTCGGGGGTTCACAGATACGCAGTATTTT
TRBJ1-2	TRBV6-5	-	-	CASRQVMGGYTF	TGTGCCAGCAGGCAAGTCATGGGCGGCTACACCTTC
TRBJ2-2	TRBV7-2	-	TRBD2	CARRLAGGPGTGELFF	TGTGCCAGACGACTAGCGGGAGGGCCGGGGACCGGGGAGCTGTTTTTT
TRBJ2-7	TRBV18	-	TRBD2	CASSPGTSGAYEQYF	TGTGCCAGCTCACCCGGGACTAGCGGGGCCTACGAGCAGTACTTC
TRBJ2-7	TRBV28	-	TRBD1	CASRANRGYEQYF	TGTGCCAGCAGAGCCAACAGGGGATACGAGCAGTACTTC
TRBJ2-1	TRBV9	-	TRBD2	CASSPRLGALAGTYNEQFF	TGTGCCAGCAGCCCCCGGCTGGGGGCCCTAGCGGGGACCTACAATGAGCAGTTCTTC
TRBJ1-5	TRBV21-1	-	-	CASSIVGRARQPQHF	TGTGCCAGCAGCATAGTCGGCAGGGCTCGTCAGCCCCAGCATTTT
TRBJ2-6	TRBV19	-	-	CASSIASLSGANVLTF	TGTGCCAGTAGTATAGCGTCCCTCTCTGGGGCCAACGTCCTGACTTTC
TRBJ2-1	TRBV21-1	once	-	CASSKRTGVLENEQFF	TGTGCCAGCAGCAAACGTACCGGGGTCTTAGAGAATGAGCAGTTCTTC
TRBJ1-5	TRBV15	-	-	CATSTGGTRGNQPQHF	TGTGCCACCAGCACGGGGGGGACCCGGGGCAATCAGCCCCAGCATTTT